The clone carrying this T cell receptor beta chain has a handful of counts. Its antigen is unknown. This entry belongs to a study of T cell repertoires in cytomegalovirus infection. Study context: Public TCR beta signatures provided an indication of both CMV infection and a matching HLA type. Study outcomes and limitations: The ex vivo response showed dominance by HLA-C-restricted CMV-specific TCR beta clonotypes. Cumulative public TCR beta family frequency identified CMV carriers with the relevant HLA.

Per germline, CDR1 MDHEN and CDR2 SYDVKM. This CDR3 has 15 amino acids. V lost 1 base, J lost 4 bases, and 10 bases lay in between. MiXCR, run by TCRdb on the reads, gives a single entry per CDR3 protein. The sample records some 170,000 distinct CDR3 sequences, about 18% being singletons. This receptor was obtained from a human donor in good health (CMV status not recorded). Some clones in this sample may be carry-over from other donors' samples. Sequencing used CD8+ T cells from PBMCs. The chain employs TRBV28 and TRBJ2-2, with D perhaps matching TRBD1 or TRBD2 (5 bases each). The CDR3 nucleotides read TGTGCCAGCAGTTTATTCAGGGCGGGCACCGGGGAGCTGTTTTTT. Its translation is CASSLFRAGTGELFF.